The 27 T cell receptor beta chains given below trace back to one sample, sequenced in a study of siplizumab effects on memory and regulatory T cells. Measured with immunoSEQ multiplex PCR; TCRdb has only the in-frame clones, and not every one. The sample consists of some 100,000 clones, roughly 93% of them appearing once. What was sequenced was CD8+ T cells sorted from blood. The receptors shown here come from a human donor in good health.

The rearrangement joins TRBV27 to TRBJ2-1; D is unclear. Trimming cost V 0 bases and J 1 base, with 7 bases left between them. The CDR3 has 15 amino acids. Germline V CDR1 and CDR2: MNHEY, SMNVEV (reference sequence). CDR3 loop: CASSLSGRSYNEQFF. For the CDR3, the DNA is TGTGCCAGCAGTTTATCAGGAAGGTCCTACAATGAGCAGTTCTTC.

This sequence joins TRBV19 and TRBJ2-3; 11 nucleotides align to TRBD1. CDR1 and CDR2 from the germline V gene are LNHDA and SQIVND (reference sequence). The CDR3 loop spans 15 amino acids. V lost 3 bases, J lost 4 bases, and 3 bases stayed unmatched. CDR3 DNA: TGTGCCAGTAGTATGGACAGGGGGCGCCCAGATACGCAGTATTTT. It is translated as CASSMDRGRPDTQYF.

The chain uses TRBV6-4 and TRBJ1-5; 7 positions match TRBD1. Losses at the gene ends were 3 bases for V and 1 base for J; bases not matched to a gene: 6. Per germline, CDR1 MRHNA and CDR2 SNTAGT. The CDR3 covers 16 residues. CDR3 in DNA: TGTGCCAGCAGTGAGAACCCGGGACAGAGCAATCAGCCCCAGCATTTT. Translated: CASSENPGQSNQPQHF.

This clone occurred once. The chain employs TRBV23-1 and TRBJ2-2; D is possibly TRBD1 (6 bases). Being an ORF, TRBV23-1 has a function that is uncertain. The germline V and J ends were trimmed by 0 bases and 5 bases, with 19 bases remaining between them. This CDR3 comprises 18 residues. CDR3 protein: CASSQSDVRGTTTGELFF. The CDR3 bases are TGCGCCAGCAGTCAATCGGACGTGAGGGGGACAACTACCGGGGAGCTGTTTTTT.

This chain links TRBV2 with TRBJ1-5; TRBD1 might be the D (5 bases). V lost 5 bases to trimming and J lost 1 base, with 15 bases between them. Germline CDR1 reads SNHLY; CDR2 reads FYNNEI. The CDR3 consists of 16 residues. For the CDR3, the DNA is TGTGCCAGCAGTTCCCTAGTGGGGCGAAGCAATCAGCCCCAGCATTTT. It codes for CASSSLVGRSNQPQHF.

This clone was seen only once. This chain uses TRBV25-1 with TRBJ2-2; D is undetermined. The CDR3 runs to 14 residues. V was trimmed by 2 bases and J by 1 base, leaving 5 bases between them. Per the germline V gene, CDR1 is MGHDK and CDR2 is SYGVNS. The CDR3 protein is CASSEGGNTGELFF. In nucleotides, the CDR3 is TGTGCCAGCAGTGAAGGTGGGAACACCGGGGAGCTGTTTTTT.

The rearrangement joins TRBV13 to TRBJ2-7; D may match TRBD1 or TRBD2 (6 bases each). The CDR3 is made up of 13 amino acids. With 1 base removed from V and 6 bases from J, the gap between germline ends came to 10 bases. From germline, CDR1 is PRHDT and CDR2 FYEKMQ (reference sequence). CDR3 coding DNA: TGTGCCAGCAGCTTAGTTGAGGGGGGCGAGCAGTACTTC. Translation gives CASSLVEGGEQYF.

The genes are TRBV13 and TRBJ2-7; possible D gene TRBD1, 5 bases. The CDR3 loop spans 14 amino acids. Per the germline V gene, CDR1 is PRHDT and CDR2 is FYEKMQ (reference sequence). Trimming cost V 4 bases and J 3 bases, with 13 bases left between them. Here the CDR3 reads CASSYGTGDYEQYF. CDR3 in DNA: TGTGCCAGCAGCTACGGAACAGGAGACTACGAGCAGTACTTC. The full variable domain, its missing parts supplied by reference TRBV13 and TRBJ2-7, is AAGVIQSPRHLIKEKRETATLKCYPIPRHDTVYWYQQGPGQDPQFLISFYEKMQSDKGSIPDRFSAQQFSDYHSELNMSSLELGDSALYFCASSYGTGDYEQYFGPGTRLTVT.

The chain couples TRBV6-5 to TRBJ2-3; either TRBD1 or TRBD2 may supply D (5 bases each). Between the trimmed V and J ends, which lost 6 bases and 2 bases, there was a span of 15 bases. There are 15 residues in the CDR3. CDR1 and CDR2 (germline): MNHEY, SVGAGI. The CDR3 region has the DNA TGTGCCAGCAGCTCTGAGGGGCTAAACACAGATACGCAGTATTTT. It translates to CASSSEGLNTDTQYF.

The V call is TRBV5-6, the J call TRBJ2-1; possible D gene TRBD1, 5 bases. CDR1 is SGHDT and CDR2 is YYEEEE in the germline V gene. The CDR3 length is 16 residues. Deletions cut 0 bases from V and 6 bases from J, with 16 bases between. The CDR3 loop is CASSLERGAQANEQFF. DNA for the CDR3: TGTGCCAGCAGCTTGGAAAGGGGCGCACAGGCCAATGAGCAGTTCTTC.

The chain employs TRBV5-6 and TRBJ2-5; the match to TRBD2 covers 8 bases. This CDR3 contains 16 residues. Germline V gives CDR1 SGHDT, CDR2 YYEEEE. J was trimmed by 1 base and V by 0 bases; bases with no gene match: 5. CDR3 DNA: TGTGCCAGCAGCTTGGCGCTAGCGGGCTTCCAAGAGACCCAGTACTTC. Its translation: CASSLALAGFQETQYF. Based on the CDR3 plus reference TRBV5-6 and TRBJ2-5, the full variable domain is DAGVTQSPTHLIKTRGQQVTLRCSPKSGHDTVSWYQQALGQGPQFIFQYYEEEERQRGNFPDRFSGHQFPNYSSELNVNALLLGDSALYLCASSLALAGFQETQYFGPGTRLLVL.

This sequence joins TRBV18 and TRBJ2-1; unclear D gene. Per the germline V gene, CDR1 is KGHSH and CDR2 is LQKENI. V lost 2 bases and J lost 3, with 2 bases in between. The CDR3 runs 12 residues. The CDR3 DNA is TGTGCCAGCTCACCAGACTACAATGAGCAGTTCTTC. This encodes CASSPDYNEQFF. Full variable domain (missing parts from reference TRBV18 and TRBJ2-1): NAGVMQNPRHLVRRRGQEARLRCSPMKGHSHVYWYRQLPEEGLKFMVYLQKENIIDESGMPKERFSAEFPKEGPSILRIQQVVRGDSAAYFCASSPDYNEQFFGPGTRLTVL.

This chain connects TRBV27 to TRBJ2-3; D not certain. Trimming took off 5 bases at V and 4 bases at J, with 10 bases between the two ends. The CDR3 totals 13 residues. Per germline, CDR1 MNHEY and CDR2 SMNVEV (reference sequence). CDR3 sequence: CASSGLGADTQYF. The CDR3 coding sequence is TGTGCCAGCAGTGGCCTAGGTGCAGATACGCAGTATTTT.

The chain joins TRBV4-2 to TRBJ2-1; TRBD1 might be the D (6 bases). Trimming pared 3 bases from V and 11 bases from J, leaving 8 bases between. CDR1 LGHNA and CDR2 YNFKEQ come from the germline V gene. The CDR3 runs 11 residues. CDR3: CASSQGHQQFF. CDR3 nucleotides: TGTGCCAGCAGCCAGGGACACCAGCAGTTCTTC.

The rearrangement joins TRBV2 to TRBJ1-6; D remains ambiguous. CDR1 and CDR2 (germline): SNHLY, FYNNEI. Trimming shortened V by 3 bases and J by 9 bases, and 3 bases separated the two germline ends. The CDR3 has 11 residues. The CDR3 coding sequence is TGTGCCAGCAGTGAGCCTTCACCCCTCCACTTT. The encoded protein is CASSEPSPLHF.

V is TRBV25-1 and J is TRBJ1-1; tentatively, D is TRBD1 (5 bases). V lost 4 bases, J lost 1 base, and 7 bases lay in between. The germline CDR1 and CDR2 sequences are MGHDK and SYGVNS. This CDR3 region has 13 residues. The CDR3 spells CASSVGENTEAFF. The DNA of the CDR3 is TGTGCCAGCAGTGTAGGGGAGAACACTGAAGCTTTCTTT.

This chain connects TRBV2 to TRBJ2-5; no definite D call. Per germline, CDR1 SNHLY and CDR2 FYNNEI. There are 11 residues in the CDR3. Trimming left V 4 bases short and J 1 base short, with 1 base between. CDR3 bases: TGTGCCAGCAGTGTCCAAGAGACCCAGTACTTC. As protein: CASSVQETQYF.

The V gene is TRBV10-3, the J gene TRBJ2-2; no clear D. The CDR3 totals 12 residues. V shed 6 bases and J shed 1 base, with 3 bases lying between them. Germline loops: CDR1 ENHRY, CDR2 SYGVKD. For the CDR3, the DNA is TGTGCCATCAGCCAGAACACCGGGGAGCTGTTTTTT. Translation: CAISQNTGELFF.

V usage is TRBV19 and J usage is TRBJ1-5; the D gene is possibly TRBD1 (6 bases). The V gene's germline CDR1 is LNHDA and CDR2 SQIVND (reference sequence). Deletions cut 1 base from V and 3 bases from J, with 13 bases between. CDR3 length: 16 amino acids. CDR3: CASSIVTGWDNQPQHF. The CDR3 coding sequence is TGTGCCAGTAGTATAGTAACAGGGTGGGACAATCAGCCCCAGCATTTT.

V usage is TRBV6-5 and J usage is TRBJ2-5; D may be TRBD1 or TRBD2 (6 bases each). The CDR3 contains 15 residues. The germline CDR1 and CDR2 sequences are MNHEY and SVGAGI. Trimming pared 0 bases from V and 5 bases from J, leaving 13 bases between. Written as DNA, the CDR3 is TGTGCCAGCAGTTACTCTCATGGGGGGCAGGAGACCCAGTACTTC. Protein product: CASSYSHGGQETQYF.

The CDR3: CASIPSLMNTEAFF. CDR3 coding DNA: TGTGCCAGTATCCCGTCTCTTATGAACACTGAAGCTTTCTTT. The rearrangement links TRBV19 to TRBJ1-1, with D unclear. The CDR3 is made up of 14 amino acids. Germline values: CDR1 LNHDA, CDR2 SQIVND (reference sequence). The V end was cut by 7 bases, the J end by 0 bases, with 12 bases between.

The rearrangement joins TRBV29-1 to TRBJ2-2; 7 bases fit TRBD1. Germline V gene lookup returns CDR1 SQVTM and CDR2 ANQGSEA. Trimming removed 6 bases from V and 6 bases from J; junction bases left unmatched: 7. The CDR3 runs 13 residues. The CDR3 nucleotides read TGCAGCGTAGTAAGACAGGGACCCGGGGAGCTGTTTTTT. Translation: CSVVRQGPGELFF.

This clone has just a few counts. The genes are TRBV6-4 and TRBJ2-7; TRBD2 matches 10 bases. The V gene's germline CDR1 is MRHNA and CDR2 SNTAGT. The CDR3 runs 14 residues. V was pared by 5 bases and J by 3 bases, with 4 bases of the junction left unmatched. The CDR3 nucleotides are TGTGCCAGCAGTCCCGGGACTAGCGACTACGAGCAGTACTTC. This codes for CASSPGTSDYEQYF.

The chain uses TRBV5-1 and TRBJ1-1; perhaps TRBD1 as D (5 bases). Germline V lookup: CDR1 SGHRS, CDR2 YFSETQ. The ends were cut back, 5 bases at V and 6 bases at J, with 14 bases in the middle. The CDR3 runs 13 residues. CDR3 nucleotides: TGCGCCAGCAGTTTAGCTAGGGGCGCTGAAGCTTTCTTT. This gives the protein CASSLARGAEAFF.

CDR3 amino acids: CAWSVIGYEQYF. CDR3 nucleotides: TGTGCCTGGAGTGTTATTGGGTACGAGCAGTACTTC. The chain is built from TRBV30 and TRBJ2-7; D uncertain. This CDR3 has 12 residues. CDR1 is GTSNPN, CDR2 SVGIG, per germline (reference sequence). V gave up 0 bases and J gave up 4 bases, with 7 bases separating them.

This rearrangement joins TRBV7-2 to TRBJ2-7; the D is unclear. The CDR3 extends over 13 amino acids. The V end was cut by 5 bases, the J end by 1 base, with 9 bases between. Germline V gives CDR1 SGHTA, CDR2 FQGNSA. The CDR3 DNA reads TGTGCCAGCAGCAAAACCCCTTCCTACGAGCAGTACTTC. It is translated as CASSKTPSYEQYF.

The V gene is TRBV7-3, the J gene TRBJ2-5; D may be TRBD2 (7 bases). CDR1 SGHTA and CDR2 FQGTGA come from the germline V gene. The CDR3 length is 15 residues. V dropped 4 bases and J dropped 1 base, with 13 bases sitting between them. CDR3 protein: CASSSGGGGQETQYF. CDR3 nucleotide sequence: TGTGCCAGCAGCTCTGGGGGCGGGGGCCAAGAGACCCAGTACTTC.